The 11 T cell receptor beta chains below come from one sample, sequenced in a study of control samples from healthy donors and cancer patients (dated by TCRdb to the early 2020s). Library prep was done by the immunoSEQ multiplex PCR assay. TCRdb retrieved this table from immuneACCESS and kept in-frame rearrangements only. Not all clones are present; in checked studies, unresolved V genes account for under half, and no reason is known for the remainder. For this sample there are about 88,000 clones; over 90% appear just once. The ten most abundant clones make up around 8.2% of the sample. The source material was blood. The receptors originated from a young man in good health.

This chain links TRBV13 with TRBJ1-1; 8 bases map to TRBD1. Germline V gene lookup returns CDR1 PRHDT and CDR2 FYEKMQ (reference sequence). This CDR3 comprises 14 residues. J gave up 3 bases and V 5 bases, and 5 bases lay outside the gene matches. CDR3 loop: CASSVRTGHTEAFF. CDR3 bases: TGTGCCAGCAGCGTACGGACAGGGCACACTGAAGCTTTCTTT. The full variable domain, rest sourced from reference TRBV13 and TRBJ1-1, is AAGVIQSPRHLIKEKRETATLKCYPIPRHDTVYWYQQGPGQDPQFLISFYEKMQSDKGSIPDRFSAQQFSDYHSELNMSSLELGDSALYFCASSVRTGHTEAFFGQGTRLTVV.

The chain couples TRBV30 to TRBJ1-1; D unresolved. V lost 0 bases to trimming and J lost 4 bases, with 9 bases between them. From germline, CDR1 is GTSNPN and CDR2 SVGIG (reference sequence). The CDR3 runs to 13 residues. The CDR3 here is CAWSVTGGTEAFF. CDR3 nucleotides: TGTGCCTGGAGTGTAACGGGAGGCACTGAAGCTTTCTTT. The full variable domain, completed using reference TRBV30 and TRBJ1-1, is SQTIHQWPATLVQPVGSPLSLECTVEGTSNPNLYWYRQAAGRGLQLLFYSVGIGQISSEVPQNLSASRPQDRQFILSSKKLLLSDSGFYLCAWSVTGGTEAFFGQGTRLTVV.

V is TRBV9 and J is TRBJ2-7, with TRBD1 matching over 7 bases. CDR3 length: 14 residues. Per the germline V gene, CDR1 is SGDLS and CDR2 is YYNGEE. The ends lost 4 bases at V and 3 bases at J; junction bases unmatched: 7. This CDR3 is CASSPRTGFYEQYF. The CDR3 DNA follows: TGTGCCAGCAGCCCGAGGACAGGATTCTACGAGCAGTACTTC.

The CDR3 loop reads CSVASGGNSPLHF. The CDR3 DNA is TGCAGCGTTGCGTCAGGGGGGAATTCACCCCTCCACTTT. The chain recombines TRBV29-1 with TRBJ1-6, with TRBD1 identical over 7 bases. Germline V CDR1 and CDR2: SQVTM, ANQGSEA. Losses at the gene ends were 4 bases for V and 7 bases for J; bases not matched to a gene: 4. This CDR3 is built from 13 residues.

The J gene is TRBJ2-7, the V gene TRBV9, with TRBD1 identical over 11 bases. The germline CDR1 and CDR2 sequences are SGDLS and YYNGEE. V gave up 1 base and J gave up 5 bases; unmatched junction bases: 11. The CDR3 covers 17 residues. CDR3 coding DNA: TGTGCCAGCAGCGTATCCTGGGGACAGGGGGAATTCCACGAGCAGTACTTC. As protein: CASSVSWGQGEFHEQYF. The whole variable domain, remainder taken from reference TRBV9 and TRBJ2-7, is DSGVTQTPKHLITATGQRVTLRCSPRSGDLSVYWYQQSLDQGLQFLIQYYNGEERAKGNILERFSAQQFPDLHSELNLSSLELGDSALYFCASSVSWGQGEFHEQYFGPGTRLTVT.

This clone has only a few counts. V and J are TRBV6-4 and TRBJ2-3; D may be TRBD2 (6 bases). V lost 2 bases to trimming and J lost 2 bases, with 8 bases between them. The germline V gene encodes CDR1 MRHNA and CDR2 SNTAGT. The length of the CDR3 is 14 residues. CDR3 DNA: TGTGCCAGCAGTGACGGAGGGGACACAGATACGCAGTATTTT. Its protein is CASSDGGDTDTQYF.

This chain joins TRBV13 and TRBJ1-2; the match to TRBD1 covers 9 bases. Losses at the gene ends were 4 bases for V and 10 bases for J; bases not matched to a gene: 16. CDR3 length: 16 residues. Germline CDR1 reads PRHDT; CDR2 reads FYEKMQ (reference sequence). The CDR3 reads CASSSRGGWDRDPYTF. Written as DNA, the CDR3 is TGTGCCAGCAGCTCCCGCGGTGGGTGGGACAGGGATCCCTACACCTTC.

This clone was seen only once. The V and J genes are TRBV30 and TRBJ1-1; TRBD1 agrees at 8 bases. Germline V gene data show CDR1 as GTSNPN and CDR2 as SVGIG (reference sequence). This CDR3 has 14 amino acids. V dropped 2 bases and J dropped 0; count of bases not matched to a gene: 2. The CDR3 coding sequence is TGTGCCTGGAGTTGGGGACAGGTGAACACTGAAGCTTTCTTT. Its protein is CAWSWGQVNTEAFF.

The chain recombines TRBV11-3 with TRBJ2-2; D might be TRBD2 (7 bases). The CDR3 runs 14 residues. V was cut by 3 bases and J by 6 bases, with 11 bases left in between. The germline gives CDR1 SGHNT, CDR2 YENEEA. CDR3 amino acids: CASSLGGQSGELFF. CDR3 sequence (DNA): TGTGCCAGCAGCTTGGGGGGGCAGTCCGGGGAGCTGTTTTTT.

V is TRBV14 and J is TRBJ1-1; D is unclear. Trimming left V 4 bases short and J 7 bases short, with 13 bases between. Germline CDR1 reads SGHDN; CDR2 reads FVKESK. This CDR3 contains 13 residues. CDR3 in DNA: TGTGCCAGCAGCCCCCGGTGGGAAAATGAAGCTTTCTTT. As protein: CASSPRWENEAFF.

This chain uses TRBV5-6 with TRBJ1-2; no definite D call. Looked up from germline, CDR1 is SGHDT and CDR2 is YYEEEE. V lost 0 bases to trimming and J lost 4 bases, with 10 bases between them. The CDR3 runs to 14 residues. The CDR3 DNA follows: TGTGCCAGCAGCTTGGTTGGTGACGTCTATGGCTACACCTTC. Protein sequence: CASSLVGDVYGYTF.